This TCR beta chain was captured in a study of blood T cell repertoires in COVID-19. This CDR3 contains 14 residues. V lost 6 bases and J lost 6; bases outside the gene matches: 9. Germline CDR1 reads MNHEY; CDR2 reads SMNVEV (reference sequence). Study members were between about 18 and 90 years old and lived in 24 US regions. Recovered participants had two consecutive negative NP/OP PCR tests, healthcare professional clearance, or symptom resolution. Sequenced by immunoSEQ multiplex PCR; TCRdb stores in-frame clones only, minus some. Of roughly 500,000 clones listed, more than 75% are singletons. The TCR sequence derives from a woman between 40 and 50 years old who had recovered from COVID-19. The chain has TRBV27 and TRBJ2-7; 9 bases line up with TRBD2. Material: PBMCs or T cells enriched from blood (not recorded which). Here the CDR3 DNA reads TGTGCCAGCAGGTGGGCGGGAGGGCCGAGCGAGCAGTACTTC. It translates to CASRWAGGPSEQYF.